The TCR beta chain under discussion was sequenced for a study of shared clonotypes between healthy human individuals. Findings and limits, study-wide: Collection of samples was limited to blood; tissue repertoires likely differ. Sequencing of the sorted subsets was shown by rarefaction to be incomplete despite large depth.

With regard to this clone: Its antigen is not identified.

The germline gives CDR1 SEHNR, CDR2 FQNEAQ (reference sequence). With V trimmed by 1 base and J by 8 bases, 13 bases remained unmatched. The CDR3 loop spans 17 amino acids. Clones were read by immunoSEQ multiplex PCR, and TCRdb kept only the in-frame ones, dropping some. The sample has 1.6 million or so clones, 97% to 99% seen once. The rearrangement links TRBV7-9 to TRBJ2-1; TRBD2 matches 8 bases. Material: naive CD4+ T cells sorted from blood. The subset was: CD45RA+ positively selected. This receptor was identified in a man under 40 in good health. The CDR3 nucleotides are TGTGCCAGCAGCTTAGGGAGAAGTGGGACTAGAATTCATGAGCAGTTCTTC. This sequence encodes CASSLGRSGTRIHEQFF.